What follows are 10 T cell receptor beta chains derived from one specimen sequenced in a study of cytomegalovirus exposure and HLA in healthy donors (dated 2017 in TCRdb). The library was made by the immunoSEQ multiplex PCR assay. A mixture of 60 forward primers for TCR Vbeta segments and 13 reverse primers for TCR Jbeta segments was used in the multiplex PCR. Here the immuneACCESS table is served through TCRdb, limited to in-frame sequences with V and J called. Missing clones are a known gap in these copies; in checked studies unresolved V genes cover under half, and the rest lacks a known reason. This sample holds about 190,000 clones; over 75% were observed only once. More than 6% of the sample goes to the ten largest clones. Sequencing was done on a sample of PBMCs. The receptors were gathered from a man aged 35 to 55 in good health and CMV-seropositive.

The chain joins TRBV23-1 to TRBJ1-1, with TRBD1 identical over 9 bases. TRBV23-1 is an ORF, and what it does is uncertain. V lost 4 bases and J lost 4; bases outside the gene matches: 19. This CDR3 is built from 19 residues. The CDR3 DNA sequence: TGCGCCAGCAGTCCTCCCGCCTCAAGTCGGGACAGGGTCGGCACTGAAGCTTTCTTT. It codes for CASSPPASSRDRVGTEAFF.

V is TRBV27 and J is TRBJ1-6, with TRBD1 as a possible D gene (6 bases). The CDR3 loop spans 13 amino acids. Looked up from germline, CDR1 is MNHEY and CDR2 is SMNVEV (reference sequence). The germline V and J ends were trimmed by 6 bases and 5 bases, with 8 bases remaining between them. CDR3: CASSNRDNSPLHF. The CDR3 DNA is TGTGCCAGCAGCAACAGGGATAATTCACCCCTCCACTTT.

The chain joins TRBV10-2 to TRBJ2-3; 11 positions agree with TRBD2. Looked up from germline, CDR1 is WSHSY and CDR2 is SAAADI. V gave up 4 bases and J gave up 2 bases; unmatched junction bases: 2. The CDR3 length is 15 residues. The CDR3 bases are TGCGCCAGCAGTGGACTAGCGGGGAACACAGATACGCAGTATTTT. Its protein is CASSGLAGNTDTQYF.

The CDR3 bases are TGTGCCAGCAGCTCAGGTACCTACGAGCAGTACTTC. This translates into CASSSGTYEQYF. The chain links TRBV7-2 to TRBJ2-7; D gene unclear. Trimming pared 4 bases from V and 2 bases from J, leaving 6 bases between. The V gene's germline CDR1 is SGHTA and CDR2 FQGNSA. The CDR3 has 12 residues.

Only a few counts were recorded for this clone. The chain combines TRBV7-2 with TRBJ2-5, with 10 bases aligning to TRBD2. This CDR3 has 17 amino acids. The V segment lost 0 bases and the J segment 2 bases; nucleotides outside the gene matches: 6. Germline V gene sequence: CDR1 SGHTA, CDR2 FQGNSA. The CDR3: CASSLARLAGVQETQYF. CDR3 nucleotides: TGTGCCAGCAGCTTAGCGCGGCTAGCGGGGGTACAAGAGACCCAGTACTTC.

This chain uses TRBV7-8 with TRBJ2-1, with a tentative D call TRBD2 (6 bases). This CDR3 is built from 14 residues. Germline V gene lookup returns CDR1 SGHVS and CDR2 FQNEAQ. V lost 1 base, J lost 10 bases, and 14 bases lay in between. CDR3: CASSLGPGLLEQFF. Written as DNA, the CDR3 is TGTGCCAGCAGCTTAGGCCCGGGACTCTTAGAGCAGTTCTTC.

This chain connects TRBV29-1 to TRBJ2-7; perhaps TRBD2 as D (5 bases). The CDR3 runs to 13 residues. In germline, CDR1 is SQVTM, CDR2 ANQGSEA. Trimming pared 3 bases from V and 4 bases from J, leaving 13 bases between. This CDR3 is CSVDRRLGYEQYF. CDR3 nucleotides: TGCAGCGTTGACAGGAGGTTGGGGTACGAGCAGTACTTC.

V gene TRBV5-1 combines with J gene TRBJ1-1; TRBD1 might be the D (6 bases). With 6 bases removed from V and 5 bases from J, the gap between germline ends came to 17 bases. Germline CDR1 is SGHRS and CDR2 is YFSETQ. The CDR3 sequence is 14 residues long. CDR3 coding DNA: TGCGCCAGCACCGAGGGGGGGGGAAGTACTGAAGCTTTCTTT. This gives the protein CASTEGGGSTEAFF.

The chain combines TRBV7-2 with TRBJ2-4, with D possibly matching TRBD1 (6 bases). The germline V and J ends were trimmed by 5 bases and 2 bases, with 13 bases remaining between them. This CDR3 has 15 amino acids. Germline assignment: CDR1 SGHTA and CDR2 FQGNSA. The CDR3 bases are TGTGCCAGCAGCCCGGCCAGGGGCCCCAAAAACATTCAGTACTTC. Protein sequence: CASSPARGPKNIQYF.

The rearrangement links TRBV2 to TRBJ1-2; the match to TRBD1 covers 7 bases. The CDR3 is 14 amino acids. Germline CDR1 and CDR2: SNHLY and FYNNEI. J gave up 0 bases and V 4 bases, and 2 bases lay outside the gene matches. The CDR3 spells CASSVDRPNYGYTF. CDR3 in DNA: TGTGCCAGCAGTGTGGACAGGCCTAACTATGGCTACACCTTC.